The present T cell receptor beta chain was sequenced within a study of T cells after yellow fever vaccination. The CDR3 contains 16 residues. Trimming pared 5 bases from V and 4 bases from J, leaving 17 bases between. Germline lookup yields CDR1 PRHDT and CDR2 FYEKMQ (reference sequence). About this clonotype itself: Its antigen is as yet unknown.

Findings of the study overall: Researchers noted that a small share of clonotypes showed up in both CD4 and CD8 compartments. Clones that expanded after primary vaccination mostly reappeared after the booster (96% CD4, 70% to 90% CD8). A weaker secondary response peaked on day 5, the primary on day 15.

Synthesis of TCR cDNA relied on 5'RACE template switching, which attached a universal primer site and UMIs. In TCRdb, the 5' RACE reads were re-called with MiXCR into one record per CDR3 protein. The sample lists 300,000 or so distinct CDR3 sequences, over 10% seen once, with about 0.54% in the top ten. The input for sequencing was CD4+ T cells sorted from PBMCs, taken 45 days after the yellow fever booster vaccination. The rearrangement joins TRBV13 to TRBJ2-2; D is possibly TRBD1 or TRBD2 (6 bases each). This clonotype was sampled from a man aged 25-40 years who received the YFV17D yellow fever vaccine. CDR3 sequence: CASSPQGRLFTGELFF. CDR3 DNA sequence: TGTGCCAGCAGCCCGCAGGGGAGGCTATTCACCGGGGAGCTGTTTTTT.